Each of the 18 T cell receptor beta chains below was sequenced from the same sample in a study of blood T cell repertoires in COVID-19. Assay: immunoSEQ multiplex PCR; the TCRdb copy retains only in-frame clones and omits some. The sample shows 86,000 or so clones, approximately 89% of them seen only once. Source material: peripheral blood. These receptors were obtained from a man aged 50 to 59 with active or convalescent COVID-19.

J is TRBJ2-7 and V is TRBV28; 7 bases align to TRBD1. The V segment lost 5 bases and the J segment 4 bases; nucleotides outside the gene matches: 8. Germline CDR1 reads MDHEN; CDR2 reads SYDVKM. The CDR3 has 14 amino acids. CDR3 bases: TGTGCCAGCAGTGAGAGACAGGGCCGGTACGAGCAGTACTTC. Protein product: CASSERQGRYEQYF.

The chain has TRBV18 and TRBJ2-1; 10 bases are a match to TRBD2. CDR3 length equals 18 residues. Germline V gene data show CDR1 as KGHSH and CDR2 as LQKENI. Trimming cost V 2 bases and J 0 bases; bases outside gene matches: 7. The CDR3 coding sequence is TGTGCCAGCTCACCAGTAGCGGGGGGATTTTCCTCCTACAATGAGCAGTTCTTC. It specifies CASSPVAGGFSSYNEQFF.

The chain employs TRBV10-1 and TRBJ2-2; weak D call: TRBD1 (6 bases). Trimming removed 6 bases at V and 7 bases at J, with 21 bases between. Germline V gene lookup returns CDR1 WNHNN and CDR2 SYGVQD (reference sequence). CDR3 size: 16 residues. DNA of the CDR3: TGCGCCAGCAGGGAGAGGGGGAGTAGTTTCGGCGGGGAGCTGTTTTTT. Encoded protein: CASRERGSSFGGELFF.

J is TRBJ2-5 and V is TRBV7-2, with a weak D call TRBD1 (6 bases). The CDR3 extends over 16 amino acids. From germline, CDR1 is SGHTA and CDR2 FQGNSA. V lost 5 bases and J lost 2, with 18 bases in between. DNA for the CDR3: TGTGCCAGCAGCCCCTATATTCCGACAGGTCAAGAGACCCAGTACTTC. Encoded protein: CASSPYIPTGQETQYF.

The genes are TRBV27 and TRBJ1-2; 7 nucleotides align to TRBD1. From germline, CDR1 is MNHEY and CDR2 SMNVEV (reference sequence). This CDR3 has 15 residues. V lost 3 bases, J lost 2 bases, and 6 bases stayed unmatched. The CDR3 loop is CASSFTGQPNYGYTF. The CDR3, as DNA: TGTGCCAGCAGTTTCACGGGACAGCCGAACTATGGCTACACCTTC.

This clone showed up just a few times. J is TRBJ1-2 and V is TRBV3-1 (or the pseudogene TRBV3-2); the D is unclear. Germline CDR1 is LGHDT and CDR2 is YNNKEL (reference sequence). The CDR3 consists of 13 residues. V gave up 1 base and J gave up 4 bases, with 7 bases separating them. The CDR3 loop is CASSQGYFYGYTF. In nucleotides, the CDR3 is TGTGCCAGCAGCCAAGGGTACTTCTATGGCTACACCTTC.

J is TRBJ1-4 and V is TRBV18, with TRBD1 matching 9 bases. V lost 0 bases, J lost 7 bases, and 6 bases stayed unmatched. Germline V CDR1 and CDR2: KGHSH, LQKENI. This CDR3 contains 16 residues. CDR3 protein: CASSPPERTGVEKLFF. Written as DNA, the CDR3 is TGTGCCAGCTCACCACCGGAGAGGACAGGGGTTGAAAAACTGTTTTTT.

This CDR3 reads CASSPRQREAFF. The CDR3 nucleotides read TGTGCCAGTAGTCCGCGACAGAGAGAAGCTTTCTTT. J is TRBJ1-1 and V is TRBV19, with D possibly matching TRBD1 (5 bases). Trimming stripped 5 bases from V and 8 bases from J, with 12 bases between. In germline, CDR1 is LNHDA, CDR2 SQIVND (reference sequence). The CDR3 covers 12 residues.

V is TRBV6-1 and J is TRBJ1-3; 7 nucleotides line up with TRBD1. Trimming took 2 bases from V and 1 from J; bases not matched to a gene: 5. The CDR3 spans 16 residues. Germline CDR1 reads MNHNS; CDR2 reads SASEGT. The CDR3 nucleotides read TGTGCCAGCAGTGAAACAGACAGGGTGTCTGGAAACACCATATATTTT. Its protein product is CASSETDRVSGNTIYF.

The V call is TRBV7-2, the J call TRBJ2-5; 9 nucleotides match TRBD2. Germline CDR1 SGHTA, CDR2 FQGNSA. V dropped 5 bases and J dropped 1; count of bases not matched to a gene: 8. This CDR3 is 16 amino acids long. The CDR3 coding sequence is TGTGCCAGCAGCGGGGGGGCTAGCGGGATCCAAGAGACCCAGTACTTC. Protein sequence: CASSGGASGIQETQYF.

The genes are TRBV24-1 and TRBJ1-2; a weak D match, TRBD1 (5 bases). Trimming left V 1 base short and J 8 bases short, with 13 bases between. The germline CDR1 and CDR2 sequences are KGHDR and SFDVKD. This CDR3 spans 14 amino acids. This CDR3 reads CATSDFPQGKGYTF. CDR3 DNA sequence: TGTGCCACCAGTGATTTCCCCCAGGGAAAGGGCTACACCTTC.

V and J are TRBV18 and TRBJ1-4; no reliable D call. Trimming took 0 bases from V and 8 from J, leaving 13 bases between them. The germline CDR1 and CDR2 sequences are KGHSH and LQKENI. The CDR3 is made up of 15 amino acids. The CDR3 DNA reads TGTGCCAGCTCACCACCCGCAACCGCGGGGGAAAAACTGTTTTTT. Amino acid sequence: CASSPPATAGEKLFF.

V gene TRBV7-6 combines with J gene TRBJ2-3; 9 nucleotides line up with TRBD1. Germline V lookup: CDR1 SGHVS, CDR2 FNYEAQ. With V trimmed by 5 bases and J by 4 bases, 7 bases remained unmatched. The CDR3 spans 15 residues. The CDR3 DNA follows: TGTGCCAGCAGCCAGGGACAGGGCGCGTCAGATACGCAGTATTTT. This gives the protein CASSQGQGASDTQYF.

This sequence joins TRBV19 and TRBJ2-5, with D perhaps given as TRBD1 or TRBD2 (5 bases each). The germline CDR1 and CDR2 sequences are LNHDA and SQIVND (reference sequence). V gave up 5 bases and J gave up 9 bases, with 19 bases separating them. The CDR3 consists of 14 residues. CDR3 loop: CASSLGTVGVAQYF. The CDR3 DNA is TGTGCCAGTAGTTTAGGGACCGTGGGAGTGGCCCAGTACTTC.

The chain links TRBV27 to TRBJ1-6; a weak D match, TRBD1 (6 bases). V was trimmed by 3 bases and J by 3 bases, leaving 9 bases between them. The CDR3 contains 15 residues. Germline values: CDR1 MNHEY, CDR2 SMNVEV (reference sequence). CDR3 residues: CASSFAGVYNSPLHF. DNA for the CDR3: TGTGCCAGCAGTTTTGCAGGGGTCTATAATTCACCCCTCCACTTT.

The chain employs TRBV2 and TRBJ1-3; tentatively, D is TRBD1 (6 bases). Trimming stripped 3 bases from V and 4 bases from J, with 13 bases between. CDR1 SNHLY and CDR2 FYNNEI come from the germline V gene. The CDR3 totals 15 residues. The DNA for the CDR3 is TGTGCCAGCAGTGAGGAAGGGACACCCGGAAACACCATATATTTT. Translation: CASSEEGTPGNTIYF. Using reference TRBV2 and TRBJ1-3 for the parts outside the CDR3, the full variable domain is EPEVTQTPSHQVTQMGQEVILRCVPISNHLYFYWYRQILGQKVEFLVSFYNNEISEKSEIFDDQFSVERPDGSNFTLKIRSTKLEDSAMYFCASSEEGTPGNTIYFGEGSWLTVV.

This chain joins TRBV6-1 and TRBJ2-2, with D possibly TRBD1 on 5 matching bases. The CDR3 has 14 residues. Germline V lookup: CDR1 MNHNS, CDR2 SASEGT. V lost 2 bases and J 4 bases, leaving 8 bases between the germline ends. The CDR3 DNA reads TGTGCCAGCAGTGAATTAAGGGGCACCGGGGAGCTGTTTTTT. Encoded protein: CASSELRGTGELFF.

CDR3 amino acids: CASMQGFVVTEAFF. The CDR3 bases are TGTGCCAGCATGCAGGGTTTCGTCGTCACTGAAGCTTTCTTT. The J gene is TRBJ1-1, the V gene TRBV6-5; D is possibly TRBD1 (5 bases). CDR3 length equals 14 residues. CDR1 and CDR2 (germline): MNHEY, SVGAGI. The V gene lost 7 bases and the J gene lost 4 bases, with 16 bases spanning the gap.